The source of this TCR beta chain is a study of blood T cell repertoires in COVID-19. This clone was counted a single time. The assay was immunoSEQ multiplex PCR, and TCRdb's table has in-frame clones only and misses some. This table has approximately 300,000 clones, roughly 90% appearing once. This clonotype originated in a woman aged 30 to 39 who had been exposed to COVID-19. What was sequenced was PBMCs or T cells enriched from blood (not recorded which).

The CDR3 is CASSPGQAYGYTF. CDR3 nucleotides: TGTGCCAGTAGCCCGGGACAGGCCTATGGCTACACCTTC. This chain links TRBV19 with TRBJ1-2, with 8 bases identical to TRBD1. The germline V gene has CDR1 LNHDA and CDR2 SQIVND (reference sequence). Trimming removed 6 bases from V and 4 bases from J; junction bases left unmatched: 4. The CDR3 is 13 amino acids.